This T cell receptor beta chain was captured in a study of neurological immune-mediated disorders (dated by TCRdb to between 2018 and 2021). In terms of the full investigation: The study compared peripheral blood TCR-beta repertoires of HTLV-I-associated myelopathy (HAM/TSP) patients, multiple sclerosis patients and healthy controls using UMI-based sequencing. Alongside PBMC samples, the set of some 98 TCR-beta libraries contained longitudinal samples, technical triplicates, and paired CD4+ and CD8+ T-cell subsets that had been sorted. The cohort comprised roughly 70 subjects: roughly 15 HAM/TSP patients, around 34 multiple sclerosis patients and about 20 healthy controls.

The CDR3, cysteine through phenylalanine, is 15 amino acids long. The kept DNA is CDR3 alone, 45 bases in frame from the first base. V trim: 0 bases; J trim: 7 bases; unmatched bases: 5. Looking up the germline V gene yields CDR1 SGDLS and CDR2 YYNGEE. The paper as a whole reports these results and caveats: No identical CDR3 amino acid sequences were shared among expanded clones across subjects, suggesting private TCR-beta repertoires in all groups. TCR clonal expansion was greatest in HAM/TSP patients and smallest in MS patients, who ranked below even healthy controls.

This clonotype showed up many times. Its antigen remains undetermined. No much larger clonotype is one base removed from it; base qualities were not supplied. cDNA synthesis used template-switch 5'RACE with a primer carrying a 10-nucleotide random unique molecular identifier tagging each TCR transcript. Over 170 million TCR-beta sequences, covering 15-18 subjects, were produced in each sequencing run. The RNeasy kit was used to extract total RNA. TCR-beta VDJ regions were amplified with primers for the TCR constant region and the 5'RACE anchor, using the KAPA Real-time Library Amplification kit. A first PCR added sample indexes and Illumina adaptors, after which a second PCR increased the library yield. After purification with Ampure beads, the TCR product of roughly 650 bp was size-selected on a 2% E-gel SizeSelection system. Before pooling, libraries had their quality checked on a Bioanalyzer, their concentration measured with Qubit, and their quantity determined with the Kapa Library Quantification kit. An Illumina HiSeq 2500 sequenced the libraries paired-end 2 x 150 bp. To increase sequence diversity, roughly 25-31% phiX was spiked into each library pool. The published analysis was carried out like this. The quality-filtered reads were processed with the UMI-based MiGEC pipeline, whose error correction step removed more than 90% of the raw TCR sequences. IMGT germline references were used for alignment of VDJ genes, and clonotypes were defined by a unique CDR3 amino acid sequence together with V-J genes. Clonal expansion, Shannon diversity and CDR3 relatedness (CalcPairwiseDistances, ClusterSamples) were evaluated with VDJtools, and phylogenetic trees were built with CLCbio workbench. Clones with at least 8 unique UMIs were defined as expanded, with this threshold being based on coefficient-of-variation modelling across technical triplicates. The public reads were reprocessed in TCRdb via fastp at Q25 and MiXCR, keeping in-frame beta chains. Under each unique CDR3 protein, matching rows form one entry showing the most common genes and DNA. The V and J calls here are based on TCRdb, not the publication. Recorded for this sample are about 39,000 distinct CDR3 sequences; around 7.2% of them occurred a single time. Under 6.5% of the sample lies in the top ten.

Blood bank volunteers in Maryland, USA served as the healthy controls. Sorted-subset TCR libraries were prepared from around 1 million sorted CD4+ or CD8+ T cells. PBMCs were separated from peripheral blood using Ficoll-Hypaque density gradient centrifugation and then cryopreserved in liquid nitrogen. The study also sequenced paired sorted CD4+ and CD8+ subsets from healthy controls, HAM/TSP patients and MS patients. Material: CD4+ T cells from blood. The clonotype was recovered from a man aged 50-60 years in good health. The chain is made from TRBV9 and TRBJ2-1; TRBD2 fits 9 bases in the junction. The CDR3 loop reads CASSVEGGRGNEQFF. The nucleotides read TGTGCCAGCAGCGTAGAGGGCGGGAGGGGAAATGAGCAGTTCTTC.